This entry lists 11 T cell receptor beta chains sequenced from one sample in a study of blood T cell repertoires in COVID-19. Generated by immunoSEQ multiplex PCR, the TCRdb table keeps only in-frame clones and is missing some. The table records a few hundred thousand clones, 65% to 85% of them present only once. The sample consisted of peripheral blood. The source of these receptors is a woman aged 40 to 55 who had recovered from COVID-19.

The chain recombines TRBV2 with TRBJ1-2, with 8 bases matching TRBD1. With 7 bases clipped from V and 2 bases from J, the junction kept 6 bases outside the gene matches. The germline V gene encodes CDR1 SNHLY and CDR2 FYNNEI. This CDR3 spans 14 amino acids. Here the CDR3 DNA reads TGTGCCAGCACCCGGACAGGGACAAACTATGGCTACACCTTC. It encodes CASTRTGTNYGYTF.

The CDR3 reads CASSEISGALGYTF. DNA of the CDR3: TGTGCCAGCAGTGAAATCTCAGGGGCGCTTGGCTACACCTTC. The chain couples TRBV2 to TRBJ1-2; D perhaps matches TRBD1 (6 bases). The CDR3 has 14 amino acids. Trimming took off 2 bases at V and 7 bases at J, with 14 bases between the two ends. The germline V gene has CDR1 SNHLY and CDR2 FYNNEI.

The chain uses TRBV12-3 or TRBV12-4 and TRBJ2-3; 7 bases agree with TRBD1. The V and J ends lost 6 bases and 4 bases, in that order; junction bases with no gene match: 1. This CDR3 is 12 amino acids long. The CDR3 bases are TGTGCCAGCAGAGGGACAGCAGATACGCAGTATTTT. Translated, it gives CASRGTADTQYF.

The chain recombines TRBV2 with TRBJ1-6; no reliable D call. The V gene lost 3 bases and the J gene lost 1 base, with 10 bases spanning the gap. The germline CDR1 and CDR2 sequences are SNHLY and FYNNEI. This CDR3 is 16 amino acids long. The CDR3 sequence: CASSEEGMSYNSPLHF. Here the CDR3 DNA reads TGTGCCAGCAGTGAGGAGGGCATGTCCTATAATTCACCCCTCCACTTT.

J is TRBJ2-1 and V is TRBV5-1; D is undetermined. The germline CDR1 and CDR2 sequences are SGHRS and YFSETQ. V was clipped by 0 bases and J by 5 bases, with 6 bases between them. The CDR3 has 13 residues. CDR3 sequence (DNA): TGCGCCAGCAGCTTGGGGTCAGACAATGAGCAGTTCTTC. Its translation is CASSLGSDNEQFF. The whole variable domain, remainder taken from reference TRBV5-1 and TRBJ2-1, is KAGVTQTPRYLIKTRGQQVTLSCSPISGHRSVSWYQQTPGQGLQFLFEYFSETQRNKGNFPGRFSGRQFSNSRSEMNVSTLELGDSALYLCASSLGSDNEQFFGPGTRLTVL.

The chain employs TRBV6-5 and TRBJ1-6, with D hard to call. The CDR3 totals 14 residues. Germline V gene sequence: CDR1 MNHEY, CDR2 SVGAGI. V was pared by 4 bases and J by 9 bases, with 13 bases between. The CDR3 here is CASSSPGFGSPLHF. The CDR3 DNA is TGTGCCAGCAGTTCACCAGGATTCGGTTCACCCCTCCACTTT.

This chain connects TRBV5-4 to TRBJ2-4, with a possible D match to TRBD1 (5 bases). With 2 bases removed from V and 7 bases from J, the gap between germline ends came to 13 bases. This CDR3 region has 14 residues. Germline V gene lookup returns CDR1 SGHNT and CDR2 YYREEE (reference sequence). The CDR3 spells CASSFLGPENIQYF. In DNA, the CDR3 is TGTGCCAGCAGCTTTTTGGGGCCGGAGAACATTCAGTACTTC.

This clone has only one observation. CDR3 sequence: CASSTNRAGGPYEQYF. The DNA for the CDR3 is TGTGCCAGCAGCACCAACAGGGCAGGAGGCCCCTACGAGCAGTACTTC. The J gene is TRBJ2-7, the V gene TRBV5-5; D is perhaps TRBD1 (6 bases). With 4 bases removed from V and 2 bases from J, the gap between germline ends came to 19 bases. Germline V gives CDR1 SGHKS, CDR2 YYEKEE (reference sequence). This CDR3 is built from 16 residues.

Here the CDR3 DNA reads TGCGCCAGCAGCCTAAGAGATCTGGACTATGATGAAAAACTGTTTTTT. It translates to CASSLRDLDYDEKLFF. The chain combines TRBV4-1 with TRBJ1-4, with D unclear. The length of the CDR3 is 16 residues. CDR1 is MGHRA, CDR2 YSYEKL, per germline. The ends were cut back, 4 bases at V and 6 bases at J, with 18 bases in the middle.

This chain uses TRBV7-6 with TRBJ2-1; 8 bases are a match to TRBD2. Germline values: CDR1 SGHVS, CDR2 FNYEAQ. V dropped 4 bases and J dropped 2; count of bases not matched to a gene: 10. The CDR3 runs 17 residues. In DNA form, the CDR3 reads TGTGCCAGCAGCTCTCCGGGACTAGTGGTCGCCTACAATGAGCAGTTCTTC. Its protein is CASSSPGLVVAYNEQFF.

CDR3 amino acids: CASSQGMTSGSGNTIYF. CDR3 coding DNA: TGTGCCAGCAGCCAAGGAATGACAAGTGGCTCTGGAAACACCATATATTTT. V and J are TRBV5-8 and TRBJ1-3; D gene uncertain. Trimming shortened V by 4 bases and J by 0 bases, and 17 bases separated the two germline ends. Looked up from germline, CDR1 is SGHTS and CDR2 is YDEGEE. The CDR3 has 17 amino acids.